This entry features one TCR beta chain sequence. Its antigen remains unidentified. No clone much larger than this one lies a single base away; base qualities are absent. This sample was included in a study of PD-1 blockade in classical Hodgkin lymphoma (dated by TCRdb to 2018 to 2020). Some background on the complete study: Nivolumab dosing was 3 mg/kg intravenously every 2 weeks, continuing until either disease progression or unacceptable toxicity. The study used CyTOF and TCR beta sequencing to define a peripheral blood immune signature of response to PD-1 blockade in classical Hodgkin lymphoma.

What the work shows at the level of the full study, not this receptor alone: Baseline diversity similar to that of newly diagnosed patients was observed in trial patients achieving complete response, whereas significantly lower diversity was observed in partial responders and progressors. The study covered only a single clinical trial cohort, and the causes of the repertoire differences, possibly disease activity or prior therapy, were still not defined. Diversity was lower in patients who began nivolumab less than 1 year after ASCT, so these patients were left out of later analyses to avoid confounding by immune reconstitution. CD4+ but not CD8+ TCR diversity rose significantly by C4D1 (p=0.0027 vs p=0.16), most apparent in complete responders (p=0.02). Baseline TCR diversity was reported as lower in newly diagnosed patients than in healthy donors, and lower still in relapsed/refractory patients.

Trimming at the junction amounts to 4 bases on V and 4 bases on J, and the germline ends lie 5 bases apart. From cysteine to phenylalanine, the CDR3 is 12 amino acids long. The read is trimmed to its CDR3 DNA, 36 bases read in frame from base 1. For CDR1 and CDR2, the germline V gene (reference sequence) lists MNHEY and SMNVEV. Genomic DNA was isolated using the Qiagen DNeasy kit from unsorted PBMCs as well as from negatively selected CD4+ and CD8+ fractions. Using primers that anneal to V and J segments, immunoSEQ multiplex PCR amplified the TCR beta CDR3 regions. Amplification bias was minimized using a synthetic immune receptor repertoire, and residual bias was removed computationally after sequencing. The authors' pipeline ran thus. Repertoire diversity was quantified as the Shannon entropy index using custom Python scripts. Unsorted, CD4+ and CD8+ repertoires were analyzed separately, except in combined analyses where CD4+ and CD8+ sequences were merged in silico. A clone was considered expanded if an increase in frequency of at least 2-fold after treatment relative to C1D1 was found, and a pseudocount of 0.5 was applied to clones undetected at baseline. Singleton clones were defined as clones with 0 or 1 copy at C1D1, and non-singleton clones were defined as clones with 2 or more copies. Clones expanded in unsorted samples were labelled as CD4+, CD8+ or unknown by matching protein sequences in sorted samples from the same patient. Wilcoxon tests on paired samples were used to test diversity changes from C1D1 to C4D1. TCRdb took over this immuneACCESS table, retaining in-frame rearrangements with V and J assigned. Such tables are incomplete; in checked studies, under half of the missing clones stem from an unresolved V gene, and the remainder is unexplained. For V, J and clone size, that table is used; D and trimming come from the DNA. For this sample there are about 12,000 clones; approximately 79% appear just once. The top ten clones comprise approximately 25% of the sample.

Reading the label with the study, this specimen's time point is: cycle 1 day 1 (C1D1), immediately before nivolumab initiation. Every trial patient had relapsed following autologous stem cell transplantation, and prior brentuximab vedotin exposure was what differed among cohorts A, B and C. Magnetic negative selection with a Miltenyi CD8+ T cell isolation kit was used to purify CD8+ T cells from thawed PBMCs. A total of fewer than 65 patients with relapsed/refractory classical Hodgkin lymphoma made up the trial cohort, and each patient's best overall response was complete response, partial response or progressive disease. In the multi-cohort phase II CheckMate 205 trial, trial patients received single-agent nivolumab. Best overall response was determined by an independent review committee according to the 2007 International Working Group response criteria. Trial PBMCs were obtained immediately prior to nivolumab initiation (C1D1) and on therapy at cycle 2 day 1 and cycle 4 day 1. After peripheral blood was drawn into 8 mL Vacutainer Cell Preparation Tubes, PBMCs were isolated by centrifugation and then cryopreserved. Purified CD4+ and CD8+ fractions were prepared only for cases in which an additional PBMC sample was available. Magnetically labelled cells were removed on LS columns in a quadroMACS separator, and the flow-through was collected as the purified fraction.

The sequence is built from TRBV27 and TRBJ2-1; the D segment cannot be called with confidence. The material was CD8+ T cells from blood, obtained at baseline. The sequence derives from a human donor with classical Hodgkin lymphoma. The DNA sequence is TGTGCCAGCAGTTCTGGTTACAATGAGCAGTTCTTC. This yields the protein CASSSGYNEQFF.